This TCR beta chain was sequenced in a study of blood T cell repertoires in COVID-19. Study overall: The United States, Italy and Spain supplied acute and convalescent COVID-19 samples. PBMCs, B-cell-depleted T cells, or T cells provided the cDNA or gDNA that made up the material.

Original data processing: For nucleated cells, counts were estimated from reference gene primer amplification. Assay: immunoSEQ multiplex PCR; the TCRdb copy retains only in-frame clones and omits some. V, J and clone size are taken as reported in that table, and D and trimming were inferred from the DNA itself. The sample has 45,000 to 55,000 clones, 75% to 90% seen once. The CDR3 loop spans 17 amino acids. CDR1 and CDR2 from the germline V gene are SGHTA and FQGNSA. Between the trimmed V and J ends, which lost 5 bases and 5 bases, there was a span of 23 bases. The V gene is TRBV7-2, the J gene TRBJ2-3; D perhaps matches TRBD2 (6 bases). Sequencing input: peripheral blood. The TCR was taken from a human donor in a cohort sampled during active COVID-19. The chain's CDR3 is CASSESLAGIWVDTQYF. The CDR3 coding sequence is TGTGCCAGCAGCGAGAGCCTGGCGGGAATTTGGGTAGATACGCAGTATTTT.